Presented here are 14 T cell receptor beta chains from one specimen sequenced in a study of control samples from healthy donors and cancer patients. Produced via immunoSEQ multiplex PCR; TCRdb's table is partial and in-frame only. The repertoire consists of approximately 150,000 clones, with about 90% occurring once and the leading ten covering 3.2%. The sequenced material came from blood. These receptor sequences come from a man aged 25-45 years in good health.

The rearrangement links TRBV4-1 to TRBJ1-6; maybe TRBD1 (5 bases). The CDR3 has 16 residues. Trimming left V 0 bases short and J 7 bases short, with 13 bases between. Germline assignment: CDR1 MGHRA and CDR2 YSYEKL. The CDR3: CASSQDFGAGNSPLHF. As DNA, the CDR3 is TGCGCCAGCAGCCAAGATTTCGGGGCAGGGAATTCACCCCTCCACTTT.

This chain joins TRBV29-1 and TRBJ1-2, with 8 nucleotides matching TRBD1. Germline values: CDR1 SQVTM, CDR2 ANQGSEA. The CDR3 loop spans 13 amino acids. With 5 bases clipped from V and 2 bases from J, the junction kept 4 bases outside the gene matches. CDR3 in DNA: TGCAGCGTTACAGGGGGGGAGAACTATGGCTACACCTTC. It yields the protein CSVTGGENYGYTF.

The gene calls are TRBV7-8 and TRBJ1-1, with D possibly TRBD1 on 5 matching bases. Germline V gives CDR1 SGHVS, CDR2 FQNEAQ. V lost 5 bases and J 5 bases, leaving 18 bases between the germline ends. The CDR3 covers 15 residues. The DNA of the CDR3 is TGTGCCAGCAGCCCACGCCCTGGATGGGGGACTGAAGCTTTCTTT. This codes for CASSPRPGWGTEAFF.

The rearrangement uses TRBV5-4 and TRBJ2-7, with 15 bases identical to TRBD2. The CDR3 extends over 18 amino acids. The germline V gene has CDR1 SGHNT and CDR2 YYREEE (reference sequence). V was clipped by 4 bases and J by 2 bases; unmatched bases: 10. The CDR3 loop is CASSLPSGTSGGTYEQYF. The CDR3 coding sequence is TGTGCCAGCAGCCTTCCCTCCGGGACTAGCGGGGGGACCTACGAGCAGTACTTC.

The genes are TRBV5-1 and TRBJ2-3, with D possibly being TRBD1 (6 bases). CDR3 length equals 14 residues. CDR1 is SGHRS, CDR2 YFSETQ, per germline. V lost 2 bases to trimming and J lost 6 bases, with 13 bases between them. CDR3 DNA: TGCGCCAGCAGCTTATACAGGGACCAGGATACGCAGTATTTT. Encoded protein: CASSLYRDQDTQYF.

This clone was recorded a few times. The chain combines TRBV5-5 with TRBJ2-1, with 15 nucleotides matching TRBD2. Trimming took 4 bases from V and 9 from J; bases not matched to a gene: 8. Germline V gives CDR1 SGHKS, CDR2 YYEKEE (reference sequence). There are 16 residues in the CDR3. This CDR3 is CASSGLAGGPVGEQFF. CDR3 sequence (DNA): TGTGCCAGCAGCGGACTAGCGGGGGGGCCTGTGGGTGAGCAGTTCTTC.

The chain uses TRBV6-6 and TRBJ2-1, with 8 nucleotides matching TRBD1. Germline CDR1 MNHNY, CDR2 SVGAGI (reference sequence). Trimming at V came to 7 bases and at J to 4 bases, leaving 12 bases not matched to a gene. The CDR3 consists of 16 residues. DNA for the CDR3: TGTGCCAGCAAGCGTGGGACAGGTGGGTTATACAATGAGCAGTTCTTC. This translates into CASKRGTGGLYNEQFF.

The chain joins TRBV7-9 to TRBJ2-7, with a possible D match to TRBD2 (5 bases). The CDR3 contains 14 residues. Germline-derived CDR1 and CDR2 are SEHNR and FQNEAQ (reference sequence). Trimming pared 1 base from V and 2 bases from J, leaving 9 bases between. Written as DNA, the CDR3 is TGTGCCAGCAGCTTAGATACTAGACCCTACGAGCAGTACTTC. As protein: CASSLDTRPYEQYF.

J is TRBJ1-4 and V is TRBV30; TRBD1 aligns across 12 bases. The CDR3 runs to 14 residues. Germline V lookup: CDR1 GTSNPN, CDR2 SVGIG (reference sequence). The ends lost 8 bases at V and 7 bases at J; junction bases unmatched: 8. The CDR3 bases are TGTGCCCAAGCGGGACAGGGGGCAGGTGAAAAACTGTTTTTT. Residues: CAQAGQGAGEKLFF.

This chain links TRBV5-5 with TRBJ2-7, with D uncertain. Trimming pared 6 bases from V and 3 bases from J, leaving 13 bases between. Germline loops: CDR1 SGHKS, CDR2 YYEKEE (reference sequence). This CDR3 is 13 amino acids long. CDR3 sequence (DNA): TGTGCCAGCATTGGCAGAACAGTCTACGAGCAGTACTTC. Translation gives CASIGRTVYEQYF.

The chain carries TRBV25-1 and TRBJ1-2; D is possibly TRBD1 (5 bases). Trimming removed 4 bases at V and 7 bases at J, with 13 bases between. The CDR3 is 13 residues long. CDR1 MGHDK and CDR2 SYGVNS come from the germline V gene. The CDR3 spells CASSVLGVSGYTF. The DNA for the CDR3 is TGTGCCAGCAGTGTCTTGGGGGTCTCTGGCTACACCTTC.

The CDR3 sequence is CASSPFGEGSDEQYF. DNA for the CDR3: TGTGCCAGCAGTCCATTTGGTGAGGGATCTGACGAGCAGTACTTC. The chain joins TRBV28 to TRBJ2-7, with D maybe TRBD2 (5 bases). The CDR3 extends over 15 amino acids. Germline V gene lookup returns CDR1 MDHEN and CDR2 SYDVKM. Between the trimmed V and J ends, which lost 5 bases and 5 bases, there was a span of 19 bases. Based on the CDR3 plus reference TRBV28 and TRBJ2-7, the full variable domain is DVKVTQSSRYLVKRTGEKVFLECVQDMDHENMFWYRQDPGLGLRLIYFSYDVKMKEKGDIPEGYSVSREKKERFSLILESASTNQTSMYLCASSPFGEGSDEQYFGPGTRLTVT.

The V and J genes are TRBV7-3 and TRBJ2-1, with D perhaps being TRBD1 or TRBD2 (5 bases each). V was clipped by 3 bases and J by 10 bases, with 10 bases between them. This CDR3 has 12 residues. The germline gives CDR1 SGHTA, CDR2 FQGTGA. This chain's CDR3 is CASSLGESEQFF. CDR3 sequence (DNA): TGTGCCAGCAGCTTGGGGGAGTCCGAGCAGTTCTTC.

V usage is TRBV5-6 and J usage is TRBJ2-3; D uncertain. V lost 4 bases to trimming and J lost 2 bases, with 11 bases between them. This CDR3 region has 14 residues. Germline V gene data show CDR1 as SGHDT and CDR2 as YYEEEE. The CDR3, as DNA: TGTGCCAGCAGCCCGGACCTTGACACAGATACGCAGTATTTT. This sequence encodes CASSPDLDTDTQYF. Looking up the rest from reference TRBV5-6 and TRBJ2-3 gives the full variable domain: DAGVTQSPTHLIKTRGQQVTLRCSPKSGHDTVSWYQQALGQGPQFIFQYYEEEERQRGNFPDRFSGHQFPNYSSELNVNALLLGDSALYLCASSPDLDTDTQYFGPGTRLTVL.